The entry that follows covers one T cell receptor beta chain sequence. What antigen it recognizes has not been identified. Base qualities are not at hand, and no much larger clone is one base apart. This specimen comes from a study of tumor-infiltrating lymphocytes in oesophageal squamous cell carcinoma (dated by TCRdb to the mid-2010s). Reading from cysteine to phenylalanine, the CDR3 counts 11 amino acids. Only the CDR3 DNA is retained, 33 bases long and in frame from the first base. The library was obtained by PCR. The reads were generated on an Illumina HiSeq 2000. Clones were called with MiXCR by TCRdb after fastp trimmed the public reads at Q25, and only in-frame beta chains were retained. Each entry is one CDR3 protein sequence, shown with its most common DNA and genes. The sample yields almost 20,000 distinct CDR3 sequences; about 43% were counted once. The ten biggest clones cover 13% of the sample.

The V and J segments used are TRBV12-3 or TRBV12-4 and TRBJ1-1; a tentative D call is TRBD1 (6 bases match). The better agreement between TRBJ1-2 and the DNA end casts doubt on the J call. The source material was normal esophageal tissue next to the tumor. The sequence came from a male donor with esophageal squamous cell carcinoma. The DNA is as follows: TGTGCCAGCAGCCTAGGGGGTGGCTACACCTTC. Translated, this gives CASSLGGGYTF.